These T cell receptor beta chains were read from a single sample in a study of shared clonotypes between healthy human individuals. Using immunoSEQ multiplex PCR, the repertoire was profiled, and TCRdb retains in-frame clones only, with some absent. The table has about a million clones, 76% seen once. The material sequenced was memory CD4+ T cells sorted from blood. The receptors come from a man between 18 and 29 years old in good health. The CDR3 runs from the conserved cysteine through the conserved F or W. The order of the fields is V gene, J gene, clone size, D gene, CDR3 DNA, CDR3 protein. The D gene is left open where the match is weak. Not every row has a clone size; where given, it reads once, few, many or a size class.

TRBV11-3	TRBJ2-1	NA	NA	TGTGCCAGCAGCGCCGGGAGCTCCTACAATGAGCAGTTCTTC	CASSAGSSYNEQFF
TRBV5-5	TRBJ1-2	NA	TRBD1	TGTGCCAGCAGCTTGGGGGACAGCGTTAACTATGGCTACACCTTC	CASSLGDSVNYGYTF
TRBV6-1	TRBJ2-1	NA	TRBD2	TGTGCCAGCAGTGAGGGGACTAGTCGGTTCCTCCCGTTCTTC	CASSEGTSRFLPFF
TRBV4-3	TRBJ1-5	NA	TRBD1	TGCGCCAGCAGCCAAGATTCAGGGGGCGGAAGCAATCAGCCCCAGCATTTT	CASSQDSGGGSNQPQHF
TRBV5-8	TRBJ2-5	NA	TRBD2	TGTGCCAGCGGAACTAGCGGGAGGTACCAAGAGACCCAGTACTTC	CASGTSGRYQETQYF
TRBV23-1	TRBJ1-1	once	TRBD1	TGCGCCAGCAGTCAGTACAGGGGTCGGAACACTGAAGCTTTCTTT	CASSQYRGRNTEAFF
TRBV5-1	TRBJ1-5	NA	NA	TGCGCCAGCAGGGGCGCGGAGAATCAGCCCCAGCATTTT	CASRGAENQPQHF
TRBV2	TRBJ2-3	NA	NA	TGTGCCAGCAGTCGAGATTTATTGGGTACGCAGTATTTT	CASSRDLLGTQYF
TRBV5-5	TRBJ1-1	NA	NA	TGTGCCAGCAGCTTTGAGGGAGGGTTGAACACTGAAGCTTTCTTT	CASSFEGGLNTEAFF
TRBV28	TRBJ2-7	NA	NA	TGTGCCAGCAGGGACGGGGGGACAGGAAGGTACGAGCAGTACTTC	CASRDGGTGRYEQYF
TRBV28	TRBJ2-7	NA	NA	TGTGCCAGCACCCCAGCGGGACACTCAAATCAGTACTTC	CASTPAGHSNQYF
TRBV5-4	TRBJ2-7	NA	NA	TGTGCCAGCAGCTCACAGGGAATCTCCTACGAGCAGTACTTC	CASSSQGISYEQYF
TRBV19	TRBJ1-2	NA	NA	TGTGCCAGTAGTATAGATAGAGGGACCTATGGCTACACCTTC	CASSIDRGTYGYTF
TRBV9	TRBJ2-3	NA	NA	TGTGCCAGCAGCATTGGCCCTACCGCGGATACGCAGTATTTT	CASSIGPTADTQYF
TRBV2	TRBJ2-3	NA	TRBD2	TGTGCCAGCAGTGGAGGGACTAGCGGGGCTTTT	CASSGGTSGAF
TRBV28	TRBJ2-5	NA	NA	TGTGCCAGCAGTTTTGGCGCGTTAGAGACCCAGTACTTC	CASSFGALETQYF
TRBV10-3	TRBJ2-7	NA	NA	TGTGCCATCAGTGAGTCGATGGGGCAGGGGGAGCAGTACTTC	CAISESMGQGEQYF
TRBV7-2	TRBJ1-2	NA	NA	TGTGCCAGTGACATGGCTGGTCCTCTGATTACCGGTGGCTACACCTTC	CASDMAGPLITGGYTF
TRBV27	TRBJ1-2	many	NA	TGTGCCAGCCGACCGATGTGGGGGGGCATGTATGGCTACACCTTC	CASRPMWGGMYGYTF